The rows below give T cell receptor beta chains drawn from one sample of a study of cytomegalovirus exposure and HLA in healthy donors. The repertoire was sequenced with immunoSEQ multiplex PCR; TCRdb's copy has only in-frame clones and lacks some. The table records some 130,000 clones, about three quarters of them present only once. The sample was PBMCs. Receptor source: a human donor in good health. Both conserved end residues are part of each CDR3.

>TRBV7-9|TRBJ2-5
CASSYRDYTVETQYF
>TRBV19|TRBJ1-5
CASSRRQGANQPQHF
>TRBV11-2|TRBJ1-1
CASSLETTVEAFF
>TRBV7-9|TRBJ2-5
CASEETKTQYF
>TRBV19|TRBJ2-7
CASSSQWTGVYEQYF
>TRBV7-9|TRBJ1-1
CASSWDRGKAFF
>TRBV4-1|TRBJ2-4
CASSPGLAGGPGGIQYF
>TRBV29-1|TRBJ2-5
CSVEGRGQTQYF
>TRBV5-5|TRBJ1-2
CASSLQGARGYTF
>TRBV28|TRBJ1-5
CASIGGQGLRWQPQHF
>TRBV6-5|TRBJ2-3
CASLAGGTDTQYF
>TRBV7-9|TRBJ1-2
CASFGEGVHGYTF
>TRBV7-7|TRBJ2-5
CASSFTGGYQETQYF
>TRBV4-1|TRBJ1-3
CASSQELGGDFYSGNTIYF